This record concerns one TCR beta chain sequence. This sample stems from a study of blood T cell repertoires in COVID-19. Clones were read by immunoSEQ multiplex PCR, and TCRdb kept only the in-frame ones, dropping some. Of about 84,000 clones in the sample, approximately 86% were seen once. The sequence derives from an elderly woman with acute or convalescent COVID-19. The sequenced sample was peripheral blood.

CDR3 coding DNA: TGCGCCAGCAGCTCTGAGGAAGAAGCCTATGGCTACACCTTC. Protein: CASSSEEEAYGYTF. The V call is TRBV5-1, the J call TRBJ1-2; D remains ambiguous. The germline V gene has CDR1 SGHRS and CDR2 YFSETQ. Trimming removed 3 bases at V and 4 bases at J, with 13 bases between. The CDR3 extends over 14 amino acids. The full variable domain, in which reference TRBV5-1 and TRBJ1-2 provide the parts outside the CDR3, is KAGVTQTPRYLIKTRGQQVTLSCSPISGHRSVSWYQQTPGQGLQFLFEYFSETQRNKGNFPGRFSGRQFSNSRSEMNVSTLELGDSALYLCASSSEEEAYGYTFGSGTRLTVV.